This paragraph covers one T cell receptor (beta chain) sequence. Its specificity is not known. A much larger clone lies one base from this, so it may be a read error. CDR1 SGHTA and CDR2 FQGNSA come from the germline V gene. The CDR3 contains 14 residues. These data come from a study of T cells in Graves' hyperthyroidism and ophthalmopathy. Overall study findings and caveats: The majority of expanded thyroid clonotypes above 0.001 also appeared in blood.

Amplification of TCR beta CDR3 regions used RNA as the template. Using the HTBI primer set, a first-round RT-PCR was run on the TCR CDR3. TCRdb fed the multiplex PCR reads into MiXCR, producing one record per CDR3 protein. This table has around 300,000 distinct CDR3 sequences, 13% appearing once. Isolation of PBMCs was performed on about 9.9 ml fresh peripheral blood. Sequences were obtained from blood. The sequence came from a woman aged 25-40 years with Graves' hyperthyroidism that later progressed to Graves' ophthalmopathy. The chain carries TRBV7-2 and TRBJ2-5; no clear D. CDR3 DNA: TGTGTCAGCAGCTTACCGACGGCCAAAGAGACCCAGTACTTC. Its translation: CVSSLPTAKETQYF.